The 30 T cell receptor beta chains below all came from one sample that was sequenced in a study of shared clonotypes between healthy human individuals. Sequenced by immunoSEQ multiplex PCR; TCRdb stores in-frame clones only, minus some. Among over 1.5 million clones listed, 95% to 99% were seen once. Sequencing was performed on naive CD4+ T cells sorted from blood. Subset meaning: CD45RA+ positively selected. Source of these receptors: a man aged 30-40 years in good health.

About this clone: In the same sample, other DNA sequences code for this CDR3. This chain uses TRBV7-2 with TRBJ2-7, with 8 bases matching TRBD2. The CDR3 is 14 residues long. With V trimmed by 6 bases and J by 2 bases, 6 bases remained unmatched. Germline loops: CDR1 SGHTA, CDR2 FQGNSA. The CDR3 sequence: CASSRTSGPYEQYF. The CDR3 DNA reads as TGTGCCAGCAGTCGCACTAGCGGACCCTACGAGCAGTACTTC.

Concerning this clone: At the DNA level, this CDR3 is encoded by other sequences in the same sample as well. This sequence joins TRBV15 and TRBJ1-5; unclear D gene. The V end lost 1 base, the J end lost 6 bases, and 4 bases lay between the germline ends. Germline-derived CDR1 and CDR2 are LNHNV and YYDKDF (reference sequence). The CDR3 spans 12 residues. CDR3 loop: CATSRAGQPQHF. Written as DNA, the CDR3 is TGTGCCACCAGCAGAGCAGGTCAGCCCCAGCATTTT.

This chain's CDR3 is CSPRAGTEQFF. CDR3 nucleotide sequence: TGCAGCCCCAGGGCGGGTACCGAGCAGTTCTTC. V is TRBV29-1 and J is TRBJ2-1; the D gene could be TRBD1 or TRBD2 (5 bases each). The CDR3 is 11 amino acids. V was cut by 8 bases and J by 10 bases, with 15 bases left in between. Germline loops: CDR1 SQVTM, CDR2 ANQGSEA.

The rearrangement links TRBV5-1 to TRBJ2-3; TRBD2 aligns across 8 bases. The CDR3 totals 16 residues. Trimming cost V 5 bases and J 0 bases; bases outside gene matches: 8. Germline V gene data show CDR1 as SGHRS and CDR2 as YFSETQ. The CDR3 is CASSSAGVPSTDTQYF. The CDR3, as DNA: TGCGCCAGCAGTTCAGCGGGAGTTCCTAGCACAGATACGCAGTATTTT. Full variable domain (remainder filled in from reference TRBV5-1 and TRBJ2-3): KAGVTQTPRYLIKTRGQQVTLSCSPISGHRSVSWYQQTPGQGLQFLFEYFSETQRNKGNFPGRFSGRQFSNSRSEMNVSTLELGDSALYLCASSSAGVPSTDTQYFGPGTRLTVL.

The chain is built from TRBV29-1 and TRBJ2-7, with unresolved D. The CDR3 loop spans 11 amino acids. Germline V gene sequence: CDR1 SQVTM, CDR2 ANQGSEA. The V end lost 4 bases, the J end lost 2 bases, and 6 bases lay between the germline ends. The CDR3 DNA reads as TGCAGCGTTGGGGTGACCTACGAGCAGTACTTC. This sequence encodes CSVGVTYEQYF.

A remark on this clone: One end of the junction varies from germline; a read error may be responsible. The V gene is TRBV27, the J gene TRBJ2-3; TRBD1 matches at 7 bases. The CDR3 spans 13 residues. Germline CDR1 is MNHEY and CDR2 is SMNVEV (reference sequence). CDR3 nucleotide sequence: TGTGCCAGCAGTTTGGCTGGGACAGAGACGCAGTATTTT. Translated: CASSLAGTETQYF.

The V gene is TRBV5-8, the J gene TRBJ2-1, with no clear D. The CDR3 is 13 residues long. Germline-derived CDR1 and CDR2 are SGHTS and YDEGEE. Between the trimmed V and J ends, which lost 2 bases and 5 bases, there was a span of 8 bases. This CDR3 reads CASSFTGNNEQFF. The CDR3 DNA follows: TGTGCCAGCAGCTTTACCGGTAACAATGAGCAGTTCTTC. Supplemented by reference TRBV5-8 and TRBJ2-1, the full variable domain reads EAGVTQSPTHLIKTRGQQATLRCSPISGHTSVYWYQQALGLGLQFLLWYDEGEERNRGNFPPRFSGRQFPNYSSELNVNALELEDSALYLCASSFTGNNEQFFGPGTRLTVL.

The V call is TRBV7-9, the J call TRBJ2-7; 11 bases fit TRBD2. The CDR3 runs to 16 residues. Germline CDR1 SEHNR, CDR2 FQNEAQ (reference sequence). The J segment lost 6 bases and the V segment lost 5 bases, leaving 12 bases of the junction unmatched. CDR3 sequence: CASSHPSSGGAIEQYF. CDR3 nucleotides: TGTGCCAGCAGCCATCCAAGTAGCGGGGGGGCTATCGAGCAGTACTTC.

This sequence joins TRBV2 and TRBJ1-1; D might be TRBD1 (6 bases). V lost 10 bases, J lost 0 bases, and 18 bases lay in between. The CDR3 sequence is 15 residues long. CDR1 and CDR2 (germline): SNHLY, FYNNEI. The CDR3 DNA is TGTGCCACCCAACGGGACATCATGATGAACACTGAAGCTTTCTTT. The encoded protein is CATQRDIMMNTEAFF.

This CDR3 reads CASSLPYDGGTYGEQYF. The DNA for the CDR3 is TGCGCCAGCAGCTTACCTTATGACGGAGGGACCTATGGCGAGCAGTACTTC. The genes are TRBV5-1 and TRBJ2-7; possible D gene TRBD2, 6 bases. V lost 2 bases and J lost 6, with 24 bases in between. Germline CDR1 reads SGHRS; CDR2 reads YFSETQ. CDR3 size: 17 residues.

The CDR3 bases are TGTGCCAGCAGCTTAGGAGGGGCGGCTCGAGAGACCCAGTACTTC. Translated, it gives CASSLGGAARETQYF. The chain uses TRBV7-9 and TRBJ2-5; D may be TRBD1 or TRBD2 (5 bases each). Germline loops: CDR1 SEHNR, CDR2 FQNEAQ (reference sequence). This CDR3 contains 15 residues. Trimming pared 1 base from V and 4 bases from J, leaving 13 bases between.

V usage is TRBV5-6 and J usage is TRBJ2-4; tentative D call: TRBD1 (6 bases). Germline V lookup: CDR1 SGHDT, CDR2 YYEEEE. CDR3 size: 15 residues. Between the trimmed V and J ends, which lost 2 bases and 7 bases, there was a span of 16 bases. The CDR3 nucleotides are TGTGCCAGCAGCTTCGGAGTTGCAGGGGTGAACATTCAGTACTTC. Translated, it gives CASSFGVAGVNIQYF.

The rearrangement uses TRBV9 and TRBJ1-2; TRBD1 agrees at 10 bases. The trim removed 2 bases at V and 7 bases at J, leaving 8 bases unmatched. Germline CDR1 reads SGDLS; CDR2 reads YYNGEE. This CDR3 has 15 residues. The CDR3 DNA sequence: TGTGCCAGCAGCGTGCAGACAGGGGGCATGTCTGGCTACACCTTC. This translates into CASSVQTGGMSGYTF.

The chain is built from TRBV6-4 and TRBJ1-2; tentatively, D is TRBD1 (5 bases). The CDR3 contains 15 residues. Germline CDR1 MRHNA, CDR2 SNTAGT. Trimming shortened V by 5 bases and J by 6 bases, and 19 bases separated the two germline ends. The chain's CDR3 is CASSRKTGAVDGYTF. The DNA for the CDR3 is TGTGCCAGCAGTCGTAAAACCGGGGCGGTGGATGGCTACACCTTC.

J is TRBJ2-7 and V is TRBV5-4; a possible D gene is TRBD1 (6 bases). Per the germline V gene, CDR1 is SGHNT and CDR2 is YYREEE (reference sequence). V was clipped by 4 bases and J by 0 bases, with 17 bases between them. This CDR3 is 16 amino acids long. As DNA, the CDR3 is TGTGCCAGCAGCCCTTTCCGACAGGAGAGCTCCTACGAGCAGTACTTC. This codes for CASSPFRQESSYEQYF.

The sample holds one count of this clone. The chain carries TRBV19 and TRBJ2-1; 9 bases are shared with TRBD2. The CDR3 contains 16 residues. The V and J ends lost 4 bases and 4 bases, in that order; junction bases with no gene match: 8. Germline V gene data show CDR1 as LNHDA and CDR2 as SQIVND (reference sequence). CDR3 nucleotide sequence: TGTGCCAGTAGTAAACCCGGGACTAGCCTTTACAATGAGCAGTTCTTC. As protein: CASSKPGTSLYNEQFF. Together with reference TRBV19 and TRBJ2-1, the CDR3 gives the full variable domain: DGGITQSPKYLFRKEGQNVTLSCEQNLNHDAMYWYRQDPGQGLRLIYYSQIVNDFQKGDIAEGYSVSREKKESFPLTVTSAQKNPTAFYLCASSKPGTSLYNEQFFGPGTRLTVL.

Here the CDR3 reads CASRPVGGPRPSDTIYF. The CDR3 DNA reads as TGCGCCAGCAGACCCGTAGGGGGGCCGAGGCCCTCGGACACCATATATTTT. V is TRBV4-1 and J is TRBJ1-3; tentatively, D is TRBD1 (6 bases). This CDR3 comprises 17 residues. Germline assignment: CDR1 MGHRA and CDR2 YSYEKL. V was trimmed by 6 bases and J by 8 bases, leaving 26 bases between them.

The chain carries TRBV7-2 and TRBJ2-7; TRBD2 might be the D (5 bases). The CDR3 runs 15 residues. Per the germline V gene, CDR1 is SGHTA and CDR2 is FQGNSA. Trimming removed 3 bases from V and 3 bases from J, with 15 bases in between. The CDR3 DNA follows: TGTGCCAGCAGCTTGGAGAGACTTGGAGGCTACGAGCAGTACTTC. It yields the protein CASSLERLGGYEQYF.

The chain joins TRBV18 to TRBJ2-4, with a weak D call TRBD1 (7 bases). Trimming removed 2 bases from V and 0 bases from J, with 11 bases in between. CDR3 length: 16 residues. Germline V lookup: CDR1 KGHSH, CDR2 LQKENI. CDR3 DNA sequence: TGTGCCAGCTCACCAATGGAGGGGGCAGCCAAAAACATTCAGTACTTC. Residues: CASSPMEGAAKNIQYF. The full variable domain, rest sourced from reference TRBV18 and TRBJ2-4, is NAGVMQNPRHLVRRRGQEARLRCSPMKGHSHVYWYRQLPEEGLKFMVYLQKENIIDESGMPKERFSAEFPKEGPSILRIQQVVRGDSAAYFCASSPMEGAAKNIQYFGAGTRLSVL.

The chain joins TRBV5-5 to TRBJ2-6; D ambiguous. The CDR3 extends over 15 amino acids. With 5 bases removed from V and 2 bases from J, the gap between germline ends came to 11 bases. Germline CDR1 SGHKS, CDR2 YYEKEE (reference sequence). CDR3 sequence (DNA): TGTGCCAGCAGTCTGAGCTTTGCTGGGGCCAACGTCCTGACTTTC. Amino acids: CASSLSFAGANVLTF.

CDR3 nucleotides: TGTGCCAGTGGTTACTCGCAGTACACCGGGGAGCTGTTTTTT. Its translation is CASGYSQYTGELFF. The rearrangement uses TRBV9 and TRBJ2-2; unclear D gene. The CDR3 length is 14 residues. V lost 8 bases to trimming and J lost 3 bases, with 14 bases between them. Germline V gene lookup returns CDR1 SGDLS and CDR2 YYNGEE.

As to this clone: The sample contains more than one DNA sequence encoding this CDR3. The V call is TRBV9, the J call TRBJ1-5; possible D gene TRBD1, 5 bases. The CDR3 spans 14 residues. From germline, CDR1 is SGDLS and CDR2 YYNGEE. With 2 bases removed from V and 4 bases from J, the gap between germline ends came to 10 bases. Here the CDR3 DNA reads TGTGCCAGCAGCGTGGCCGGGGGTAATCAGCCCCAGCATTTT. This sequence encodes CASSVAGGNQPQHF.

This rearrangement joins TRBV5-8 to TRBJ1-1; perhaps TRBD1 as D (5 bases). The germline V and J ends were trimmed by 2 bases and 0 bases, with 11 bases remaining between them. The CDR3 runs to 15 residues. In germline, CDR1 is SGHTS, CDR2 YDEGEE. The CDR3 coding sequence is TGTGCCAGCAGCTTCCCGGGACGGTTGAACACTGAAGCTTTCTTT. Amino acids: CASSFPGRLNTEAFF.

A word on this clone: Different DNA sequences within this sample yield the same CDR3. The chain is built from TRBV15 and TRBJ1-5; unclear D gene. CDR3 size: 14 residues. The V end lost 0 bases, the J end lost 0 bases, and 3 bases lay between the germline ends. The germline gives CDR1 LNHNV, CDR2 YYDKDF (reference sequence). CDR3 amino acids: CATSRDNSNQPQHF. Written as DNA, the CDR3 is TGTGCCACCAGCAGAGACAATAGCAATCAGCCCCAGCATTTT.

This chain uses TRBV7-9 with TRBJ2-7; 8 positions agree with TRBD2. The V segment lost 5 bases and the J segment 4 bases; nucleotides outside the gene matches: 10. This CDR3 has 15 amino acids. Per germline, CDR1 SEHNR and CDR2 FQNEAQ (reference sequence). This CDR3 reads CASSTPGLGGYEQYF. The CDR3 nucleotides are TGTGCCAGCAGCACGCCGGGACTAGGCGGTTACGAGCAGTACTTC.

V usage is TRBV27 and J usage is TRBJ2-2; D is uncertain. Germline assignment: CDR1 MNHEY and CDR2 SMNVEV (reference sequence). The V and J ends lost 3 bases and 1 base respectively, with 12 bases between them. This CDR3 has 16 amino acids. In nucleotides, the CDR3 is TGTGCCAGCAGTTTCGCAGCAGAAGAGAACACCGGGGAGCTGTTTTTT. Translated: CASSFAAEENTGELFF.

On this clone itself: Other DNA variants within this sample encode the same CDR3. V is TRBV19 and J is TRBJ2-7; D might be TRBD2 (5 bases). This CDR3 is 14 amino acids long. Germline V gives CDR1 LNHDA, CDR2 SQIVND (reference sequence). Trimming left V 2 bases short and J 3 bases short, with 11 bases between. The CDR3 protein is CASSIIGGDYEQYF. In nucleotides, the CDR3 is TGTGCCAGTAGTATAATAGGAGGTGACTACGAGCAGTACTTC.

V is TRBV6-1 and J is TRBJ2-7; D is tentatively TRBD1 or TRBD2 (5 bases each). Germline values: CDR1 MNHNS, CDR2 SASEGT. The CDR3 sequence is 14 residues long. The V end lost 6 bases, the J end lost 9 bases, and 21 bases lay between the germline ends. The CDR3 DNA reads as TGTGCCAGCAGAACCGGGACGAACCCTGTGGGGCAGTACTTC. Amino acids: CASRTGTNPVGQYF.

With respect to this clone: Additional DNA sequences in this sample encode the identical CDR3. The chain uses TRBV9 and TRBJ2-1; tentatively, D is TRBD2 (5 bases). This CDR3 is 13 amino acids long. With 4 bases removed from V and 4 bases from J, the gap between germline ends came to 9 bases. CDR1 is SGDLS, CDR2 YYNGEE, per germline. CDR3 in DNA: TGTGCCAGCAGCCCCCGGACTTACAATGAGCAGTTCTTC. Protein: CASSPRTYNEQFF.

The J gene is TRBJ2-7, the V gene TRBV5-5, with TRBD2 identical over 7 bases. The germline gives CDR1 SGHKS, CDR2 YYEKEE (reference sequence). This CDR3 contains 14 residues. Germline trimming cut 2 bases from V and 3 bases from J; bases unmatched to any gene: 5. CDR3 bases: TGTGCCAGCAGCTTTTCTAGCGGAGGCTACGAGCAGTACTTC. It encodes CASSFSSGGYEQYF.